Listed below are T cell receptor beta chains from one sample, sequenced in a study of regulatory dendritic cells for organ transplantation. Here immunoSEQ multiplex PCR was the method, and the copy in TCRdb shows in-frame clones only, minus some. In the table there are thousands of clones, 55% to 65% of which are singletons. Sequenced sample: memory CD8+ T cells from blood. These receptors all come from a human donor in good health. Each CDR3 is given with its conserved first and last residue. D genes are given only for firm matches. Not all rows give a size; the values are once, few, many and, for expanded clones, a class.

14	TRBV7-9	TRBD1	NA	TRBJ1-1	TGTGCCAGCAGCACGACAGGGGGCCGAACTGAAGCTTTCTTT	CASSTTGGRTEAFF
15	TRBV19	NA	NA	TRBJ2-7	TGTGCCAGTAGTATTAGGGGGGGTACGATTGACGAGCAGTACTTC	CASSIRGGTIDEQYF
15	TRBV6-1	TRBD2	NA	TRBJ2-1	TGTGCCAGCAGTGATTTTAGCGGGGGGGCCAATGAGCAGTTCTTC	CASSDFSGGANEQFF
14	TRBV6-5	TRBD1	few	TRBJ1-5	TGTGCCAGCAGGCGGACAGGGCGCAATCAGCCCCAGCATTTT	CASRRTGRNQPQHF
12	TRBV10-3	NA	NA	TRBJ2-7	TGTGCCAGCAGTCCCAGGGTTTACGAGCAGTACTTC	CASSPRVYEQYF
14	TRBV4-1	TRBD2	medium-sized	TRBJ2-2	TGCGCCAGCAGCCAGGGGGGGGGCACCGGGGAGCTGTTTTTT	CASSQGGGTGELFF
14	TRBV9	NA	few	TRBJ2-7	TGTGCCAGCAGCGTTGGGGGCGCGAGCGACGAGCAGTACTTC	CASSVGGASDEQYF
13	TRBV7-9	TRBD1	NA	TRBJ2-5	TGTGCCAGCATCAAATCAGGGGGAGAGACCCAGTACTTC	CASIKSGGETQYF
16	TRBV4-3	NA	NA	TRBJ1-2	TGCGCCAGCAGCCAAGATAGATCCAGGGATTACTATGGCTACACCTTC	CASSQDRSRDYYGYTF
20	TRBV7-8	NA	NA	TRBJ1-5	TGTGCCAGCAGCTTAAGTAGGGTGACAGGAATAGATTATAGCAATCAGCCCCAGCATTTT	CASSLSRVTGIDYSNQPQHF
18	TRBV5-6	NA	NA	TRBJ1-5	TGTGCCAGCAGCTCGACGCGGTTTTTGGACAGCCCCAATCAGCCCCAGCATTTT	CASSSTRFLDSPNQPQHF
15	TRBV7-9	TRBD1	NA	TRBJ2-5	TGTGCCAGCAGCTCAATCAGGACAGGGGAAGAGACCCAGTACTTC	CASSSIRTGEETQYF
16	TRBV6-5	NA	NA	TRBJ1-2	TGTGCCAGCAGTTACCAAAACAGGGCGAGGAACTATGGCTACACCTTC	CASSYQNRARNYGYTF
13	TRBV5-1	NA	medium-sized	TRBJ1-1	TGCGCCAGCAGCTTGGTTCAGGCGACCGAAGCTTTCTTT	CASSLVQATEAFF
13	TRBV4-1	NA	few	TRBJ2-7	TGCGCCAGCAGCCAAGACGCGGGGTACGAGCAGTACTTC	CASSQDAGYEQYF
14	TRBV7-9	TRBD2	few	TRBJ2-1	TGTGCCAGCAGCTTTCTAGCGGGGGGACATGAGCAGTTCTTC	CASSFLAGGHEQFF
11	TRBV20-1	NA	NA	TRBJ2-2	TGCAGTGCTCCTCGGGGCGGGGAGCTGTTTTTT	CSAPRGGELFF
18	TRBV11-2	NA	NA	TRBJ2-6	TGTGCCAGCAGCTTAGAAGGCCAGGGCCCCTCTGGGGCCAACGTCCTGACTTTC	CASSLEGQGPSGANVLTF
16	TRBV4-3	NA	NA	TRBJ1-5	TGCGCCAGCAGCCAAGATATCAGGGATGGGACTCGGCCCCAGCATTTT	CASSQDIRDGTRPQHF
11	TRBV7-9	NA	few	TRBJ2-2	TGTGCCAGCACCCTCGGGGGGGAGCTGTTTTTT	CASTLGGELFF
17	TRBV6-4	TRBD1	few	TRBJ2-7	TGTGCCAGGTCGCCTTCTCCTGGACAGGCGCTATCCTACGAGCAGTACTTC	CARSPSPGQALSYEQYF
17	TRBV13	NA	few	TRBJ2-7	TGTGCCAGCAGTGCCCGAGGGCAATCATCTTGGAGGTACGAGCAGTACTTC	CASSARGQSSWRYEQYF
15	TRBV19	TRBD1	once	TRBJ1-1	TGTGCCAGTAGTATGGGGACAGGGAGGGCCACTGAAGCTTTCTTT	CASSMGTGRATEAFF
12	TRBV27	TRBD1	once	TRBJ2-1	TGTGCCAGCAGCACAGGGGTTGGTGAGCAGTTCTTC	CASSTGVGEQFF
14	TRBV6-5	NA	NA	TRBJ2-2	TGTGCCACCCAGAGGGACTCCCACACCGGGGAGCTGTTTTTT	CATQRDSHTGELFF
17	TRBV11-3	NA	NA	TRBJ2-1	TGTGCCAGCAGCTTATGGACATCCCAAAGAACCTACAATGAGCAGTTCTTC	CASSLWTSQRTYNEQFF
13	TRBV9	NA	NA	TRBJ1-5	TGTGCCAGCAGCGTAGAGGGGTCAGGGCCCCAGCATTTT	CASSVEGSGPQHF
16	TRBV27	NA	few	TRBJ2-1	TGTGCCAGCAGCCCCTCTCAGGGAAATCTGGCTACTGAGCAGTTCTTC	CASSPSQGNLATEQFF
14	TRBV5-5	TRBD1	few	TRBJ1-2	TGTGCCAGCAGCAGAGCGACAGGGGGTAATGGCTACACCTTC	CASSRATGGNGYTF
15	TRBV7-8	TRBD2	NA	TRBJ2-1	TGTGCCAGCAGCCTCGAGCGGGGACCGGGCCATGAGCAGTTCTTC	CASSLERGPGHEQFF
14	TRBV9	TRBD1	NA	TRBJ2-7	TGTGCCAGCAGCCCCGGGACAGGCATCTACGAGCAGTACTTC	CASSPGTGIYEQYF
18	TRBV7-9	NA	NA	TRBJ2-3	TGTGCCAGCGAAAAGCCCGAACTCTTGCGGACTAGCACAGATACGCAGTATTTT	CASEKPELLRTSTDTQYF
12	TRBV9	NA	NA	TRBJ2-2	TGTGCCAGCAGCGGGCTGGTGGGGGAGCTGTTTTTT	CASSGLVGELFF
15	TRBV27	TRBD1	NA	TRBJ1-2	TGTGCCAGCAGTTTAGGGACAGGGGGTCGGTATGGCTACACCTTC	CASSLGTGGRYGYTF
19	TRBV18	TRBD1	once	TRBJ2-2	TGTGCCAGCTCCAAGTCCCAGACAGGGAGATCTAAGGAGGCCGGGGAGCTGTTTTTT	CASSKSQTGRSKEAGELFF
13	TRBV28	NA	few	TRBJ1-1	TGTGCCAGCAGTTTACCAGGGTACACTGAAGCTTTCTTT	CASSLPGYTEAFF
16	TRBV6-5	NA	NA	TRBJ1-2	TGTGCCAGCAGTTACTCGAATCGGGGTAGACACTATGGCTACACCTTC	CASSYSNRGRHYGYTF
16	TRBV4-3	NA	NA	TRBJ2-7	TGCGCCAGCAGCATTCAAAGGGACATCGGTCCCTACGAGCAGTACTTC	CASSIQRDIGPYEQYF
15	TRBV9	TRBD1	NA	TRBJ1-2	TGTGCCAGCAGCGTAGGGGCGGACAGGGGAGGCGGCTACACCTTC	CASSVGADRGGGYTF
15	TRBV7-9	TRBD1	few	TRBJ2-5	TGCGCCAGCAGCCAAGAAGACAGGGTGAGGGAGACCCAGTACTTC	CASSQEDRVRETQYF
14	TRBV19	NA	once	TRBJ2-7	TGTGCCAGTAGTCCCGAGGAGGGGGCGTACGAGCAGTACTTC	CASSPEEGAYEQYF
15	TRBV6-4	NA	NA	TRBJ1-1	TGTGCCAGCAGTGAATTTCGGGGGGCTGAGACTGAAGCTTTCTTT	CASSEFRGAETEAFF
15	TRBV6-1	TRBD2	NA	TRBJ2-3	TGTGCCAGCACCGGACTAGCGGGGGGGGCAGATACGCAGTATTTT	CASTGLAGGADTQYF
13	TRBV11-3	NA	NA	TRBJ2-7	TGTGCCAGCAGCCCGGAGGGGCTCTGGGAGCAGTACTTC	CASSPEGLWEQYF
13	TRBV7-9	NA	NA	TRBJ2-1	TGTGCCAGCAGCTTTTTCAGGGTGAAAGAGCAGTTCTTC	CASSFFRVKEQFF
14	TRBV7-2	NA	NA	TRBJ1-4	TGTGCCAGCAGCTTCGAGGGATTTACCGAAAAACTGTTTTTT	CASSFEGFTEKLFF
15	TRBV7-9	TRBD1	NA	TRBJ1-2	TGTGCCAGCAGCTCTTGGACAGGGCCAATCTATGGCTACACCTTC	CASSSWTGPIYGYTF